This TCR beta chain was obtained from a study of blood T cell repertoires in COVID-19. Study summary: Researchers got acute and convalescent COVID-19 samples from the United States, Italy and Spain. T cells, B-cell-depleted T cells, or PBMCs provided the cDNA or gDNA that served as material.

Trimming at V came to 6 bases and at J to 4 bases, leaving 8 bases not matched to a gene. Looked up from germline, CDR1 is MNHEY and CDR2 is SVGAGI. The CDR3 runs to 15 residues. In the source study's methods: Estimation of nucleated cell counts was performed using reference gene primer amplification. Only in-frame clones appear in the TCRdb table, and some are missing; sequencing was by immunoSEQ multiplex PCR. V and J calls and clone size follow that table, whereas D and trimming were derived from the DNA. This sample yields hundreds of thousands of clones, of which over 75% are seen a single time; about 8% belongs to the top ten.

Sequencing was done on a sample of peripheral blood. The V and J genes are TRBV6-5 and TRBJ1-2; 10 bases match TRBD1. The clonotype comes from a woman aged 80 or over with acute or convalescent COVID-19. In DNA form, the CDR3 reads TGTGCCAGCAGGCCCCGACAGGGGGCGGTCTATGGCTACACCTTC. Protein: CASRPRQGAVYGYTF.